This is a list of T cell receptor beta chains from one sample in a study of Tregs in tolerant kidney transplant recipients. Libraries were prepared by immunoSEQ multiplex PCR; TCRdb keeps only in-frame clonotypes and omits some of them. The profile shows about 50,000 clones, 89% of them singletons. The sequenced sample was CD8+ T cells from blood (PBMCs), obtained 12 months after the transplant. The receptors here all came from a human patient who received a combined kidney and bone marrow transplant. Some T cells may be transferred from the graft donor. The CDR3 runs from the conserved cysteine through the conserved F or W. Each record gives: clone size, D gene, J gene, V gene, CDR3 DNA, CDR3 protein. A D gene is named only where the DNA matches it firmly. Size values are once, few and many counts, or a class for expanded clones, and some rows have none.

. . TRBJ1-5 TRBV7-6 TGTGCCAGCAGCTTATCGGCGGATAGCAATCAGCCCCAGCATTTT CASSLSADSNQPQHF
. TRBD1 TRBJ1-5 TRBV27 TGTGCCAGCAGGCCCGGGACAGGGTATCGACAGCCCCAGCATTTT CASRPGTGYRQPQHF
. TRBD2 TRBJ2-5 TRBV7-9 TGTGCCAGCAGCCCCCGACTAGCGGGAGGGTTGAGAGAGACCCAGTACTTC CASSPRLAGGLRETQYF
. TRBD1 TRBJ1-1 TRBV27 TGTGCCAGCAGTGAGACAGGGACTGAAGCTTTCTTT CASSETGTEAFF
. TRBD1 TRBJ1-2 TRBV6-5 TGTGCCAGCAGTGGGACAGGGTATGGCTACACCTTC CASSGTGYGYTF
. . TRBJ2-7 TRBV6-5 TGTGCCAGCAGTTCTACTCTAACCTACGAGCAGTACTTC CASSSTLTYEQYF
few . TRBJ2-1 TRBV6-1 TGTGCCGCCCAGGCAGATTCCTACAATGAGCAGTTCTTC CAAQADSYNEQFF
. . TRBJ2-5 TRBV4-1 TGCGCCAGCCGGGACTCGGAGACCCAGTACTTC CASRDSETQYF
. . TRBJ1-6 TRBV27 TGTGCCAGCAGTTCTAGGGGTTTGGGATCACCCCTCCACTTT CASSSRGLGSPLHF
. TRBD1 TRBJ2-1 TRBV11-3 TGTGCCAGCAGCCATGGACAGGGTGTCGACAATGAGCAGTTCTTC CASSHGQGVDNEQFF
once TRBD2 TRBJ2-7 TRBV19 TGTGCCAGTAGTATAATAGGCGGGAGTCCCTACGAGCAGTACTTC CASSIIGGSPYEQYF
. . TRBJ1-1 TRBV9 TGTGCCAGCAGCGTAGTGACAGATGAAGCTTTCTTT CASSVVTDEAFF
. TRBD2 TRBJ2-1 TRBV4-1 TGCGCCAGCAGCCAAGATCCATGGACTAGCGGTCACAATGAGCAGTTCTTC CASSQDPWTSGHNEQFF
. TRBD2 TRBJ2-2 TRBV14 TGTGCCAGCTCGGCGGGAGGAAACACCGGGGAGCTGTTTTTT CASSAGGNTGELFF
. TRBD2 TRBJ2-3 TRBV7-9 TGTGCCAGCAGCCGACAAATTAGCGGGAGAACCACAGATACGCAGTATTTT CASSRQISGRTTDTQYF
. TRBD1 TRBJ1-6 TRBV27 TGTGCCAGCACCTCCGGGACAGGGGGGTCACCCCTCCACTTT CASTSGTGGSPLHF
. . TRBJ2-1 TRBV7-9 TGTGCCAGCAGCTTGGGCGGGATGCAGAAGTACAATGAGCAGTTCTTC CASSLGGMQKYNEQFF
few TRBD1 TRBJ2-3 TRBV6-6 TGTGCCAGCAGTTCCCAGGGGGCAGATACGCAGTATTTT CASSSQGADTQYF
. TRBD2 TRBJ2-1 TRBV7-9 TGTGCCAGCAGCCGACTAGCGGGGGCCTTTTTGTATGAGCAGTTCTTC CASSRLAGAFLYEQFF
once TRBD1 TRBJ2-7 TRBV6-5 TGTGCCAGCAGTTACTCGACAGGGCCCCCTTCCTACGAGCAGTACTTC CASSYSTGPPSYEQYF
once TRBD1 TRBJ2-6 TRBV27 TGTGCCAGCAGTCCCGGGACAGGCTTATCTGGGGCCAACGTCCTGACTTTC CASSPGTGLSGANVLTF
once . TRBJ2-1 TRBV7-9 TGTGCCAGCAGCCCGTCAGGACAGAGCTACAATGAGCAGTTCTTC CASSPSGQSYNEQFF
. . TRBJ2-7 TRBV7-9 TGTGCCAGCAGCCCACCCCTGGCAGCCTACGAGCAGTACTTC CASSPPLAAYEQYF
once . TRBJ2-1 TRBV12-5 TGTGCTAGTGCCCCCCATGTGAGCTCCTACAATGAGCAGTTCTTC CASAPHVSSYNEQFF
. TRBD2 TRBJ2-3 TRBV7-9 TGTGCCAGCAGCTCCTTGACTAGCGCGACAGATACGCAGTATTTT CASSSLTSATDTQYF
. . TRBJ1-1 TRBV7-2 TGTGCCAGCAGATCAGGGAGTTGGGGACACGGGAACACTGAAGCTTTCTTT CASRSGSWGHGNTEAFF
. . TRBJ2-1 TRBV7-9 TGTGCCAGCAGGTCTAATTACAATGAGCAGTTCTTC CASRSNYNEQFF
once . TRBJ2-1 TRBV30 TGTGCCTGGGGATTCGAGGACTCCTACAATGAGCAGTTCTTC CAWGFEDSYNEQFF
. TRBD2 TRBJ2-3 TRBV5-4 TGTGCCAGCAGCATATCGGTCGGGAGGCTTAGCACAGATACGCAGTATTTT CASSISVGRLSTDTQYF
. . TRBJ1-4 TRBV7-6 TGTGCCAGCAGCCTGCTATGGGGGGCAACTAATGAAAAACTGTTTTTT CASSLLWGATNEKLFF
. TRBD2 TRBJ2-7 TRBV2 TGTGCCAGCAGCGTGAGGGGACTAGCGGGGTTCGAGCAGTACTTC CASSVRGLAGFEQYF
. . TRBJ2-4 TRBV11-2 TGTGCCAGCACCGGGACATTAGCCAAAAACATTCAGTACTTC CASTGTLAKNIQYF
once . TRBJ1-6 TRBV6-7 TGTGCCAGCAGAAGGAGTAATTCACCCCTCCACTTT CASRRSNSPLHF
once . TRBJ2-1 TRBV7-9 TGTGCCAGCAGTCCCCCCGCGGAGCGAGGGTTCTTC CASSPPAERGFF
. TRBD1 TRBJ1-1 TRBV7-9 TGTGCCAGCAGCTACGGGACAGTCGGCTGGGGAAACACTGAAGCTTTCTTT CASSYGTVGWGNTEAFF
few TRBD1 TRBJ2-2 TRBV19 TGTGCCAGTACCTGGACAGGGTTGAACGGGGAGCTGTTTTTT CASTWTGLNGELFF
. TRBD2 TRBJ2-7 TRBV27 TGTGCCAGCAGTCCCGTGGGACTAGCGGGGGTCTACGAGCAGCACTTC CASSPVGLAGVYEQHF
once . TRBJ2-1 TRBV23-1 TGCGCCAGCAGTTCGTCCCGGGAGTTAGACAATGAGCAGTTCTTC CASSSSRELDNEQFF
. . TRBJ2-7 TRBV7-3 TGTGCCAGCAGCTTAGGGTATGGGCAGGTTTACGAGCAGTACTTC CASSLGYGQVYEQYF
. TRBD1 TRBJ2-1 TRBV6-6 TGTGCCAGCAGACCTGACAGGGCTGAGTACAATGAGCAGTTCTTC CASRPDRAEYNEQFF
. TRBD1 TRBJ1-3 TRBV7-9 TGTGCCAGCAGCTTAAGATACAGGGGCTCTGGAAACACCATATATTTT CASSLRYRGSGNTIYF
. TRBD1 TRBJ1-2 TRBV2 TGTGCCAGCCCGCCTGGGACAGGGGACGGCTACACCTTC CASPPGTGDGYTF
. TRBD1 TRBJ1-6 TRBV19 TGTGCCAGTAGTATATTTCAGGGGGCAAATTCACCCCTCCACTTT CASSIFQGANSPLHF
. . TRBJ2-5 TRBV4-3 TGCGCCAGCAGCCTCCGAATTGGGAGAACCACAGAGACCCAGTACTTC CASSLRIGRTTETQYF
. TRBD2 TRBJ2-1 TRBV19 TGTGCCAGTAGTTCATTTTCGACTAGCGGGTTCTCCTACAATGAGCAGTTCTTC CASSSFSTSGFSYNEQFF
. TRBD2 TRBJ2-3 TRBV29-1 TGCAGCGTCCGAACGGGGGAGACTAGCGGGAGAGGAGGGCCCACAGATACGCAGTATTTT CSVRTGETSGRGGPTDTQYF
. . TRBJ1-2 TRBV5-5 TGTGCCAGCAGCCCGCTACTTCCGATAAAGAACTATGGCTACACCTTC CASSPLLPIKNYGYTF
. . TRBJ1-1 TRBV2 TGTGCCAGCAAGCCGGACAGAGAGTTACTAATGAACACTGAAGCTTTCTTT CASKPDRELLMNTEAFF
. . TRBJ1-4 TRBV6-4 TGTGCCAGCAGCGGGACTGCCGCAGCGGGTGAAAAACTGTTTTTT CASSGTAAAGEKLFF
. . TRBJ1-4 TRBV4-3 TGCGCCAGCAGCCCCGGGTGGCAGGGTGATGAAAAACTGTTTTTT CASSPGWQGDEKLFF
. . TRBJ1-2 TRBV13 TGTGCCAGCAGCTTAGCGGGACACTACACCTTC CASSLAGHYTF
few TRBD1 TRBJ2-1 TRBV4-2 TGTGCCAGCAGCCCGAGGACAGGGGTGGGCAATGAGCAGTTCTTC CASSPRTGVGNEQFF
. . TRBJ2-7 TRBV4-1 TGCGCCAGCAGCCAAGTCCCAAGACAACCCTACGAGCAGTACTTC CASSQVPRQPYEQYF